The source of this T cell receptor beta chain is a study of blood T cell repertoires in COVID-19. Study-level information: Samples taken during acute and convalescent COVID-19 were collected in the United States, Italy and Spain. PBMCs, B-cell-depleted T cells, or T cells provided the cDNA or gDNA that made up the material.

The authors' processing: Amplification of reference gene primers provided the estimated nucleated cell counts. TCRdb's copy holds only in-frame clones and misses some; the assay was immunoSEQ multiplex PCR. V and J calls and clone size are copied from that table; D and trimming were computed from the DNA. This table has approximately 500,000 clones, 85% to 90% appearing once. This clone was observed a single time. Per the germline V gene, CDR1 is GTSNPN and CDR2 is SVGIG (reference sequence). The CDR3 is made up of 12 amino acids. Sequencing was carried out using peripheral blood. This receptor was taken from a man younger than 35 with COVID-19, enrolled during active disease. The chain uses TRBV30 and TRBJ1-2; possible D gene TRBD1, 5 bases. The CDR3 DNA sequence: TGTGCGTGGTGGGGGGGTAGCTGGGGCTACACCTTC. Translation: CAWWGGSWGYTF.